A selection of T cell receptor beta chains follows, all from one sample in a study of cytomegalovirus exposure and HLA in healthy donors. Sequenced by immunoSEQ multiplex PCR; TCRdb stores in-frame clones only, minus some. The sample has 150,000 to 200,000 clones; about 83% are singletons. Specimen: PBMCs. These receptor sequences come from a woman between 25 and 40 years old in good health and CMV-seronegative. Each CDR3 is given without its conserved first and last residue.

CDR3 length: 14; J gene: TRBJ2-6; V gene: TRBV19; CDR3 protein: ASSVNRDSGANVLT
CDR3 length: 14; J gene: TRBJ2-7; V gene: TRBV10-1; CDR3 protein: ASSETTGGLTYEQY
CDR3 length: 11; J gene: TRBJ2-5; V gene: TRBV10-2; CDR3 protein: ATSRQSQETQY
CDR3 length: 13; J gene: TRBJ1-1; V gene: TRBV19; CDR3 protein: ASTPGQGLNTEAF
CDR3 length: 13; J gene: TRBJ2-7; V gene: TRBV6-5; CDR3 protein: ASSRGGKSSYEQY
CDR3 length: 12; J gene: TRBJ1-5; V gene: TRBV4-2; CDR3 protein: ASSHHSRGQPQH
CDR3 length: 14; J gene: TRBJ2-1; V gene: TRBV4-1; CDR3 protein: ASSQYTGSSYNEQF
CDR3 length: 10; J gene: TRBJ1-2; V gene: TRBV7-2; CDR3 protein: ASSNGRDGYT
CDR3 length: 13; J gene: TRBJ2-1; V gene: TRBV7-7; CDR3 protein: ASSLMQGSNNEQF
CDR3 length: 10; J gene: TRBJ2-3; V gene: TRBV7-2; CDR3 protein: ASSPSLDTQY
CDR3 length: 13; J gene: TRBJ2-1; V gene: TRBV6-5; CDR3 protein: ASSRTGVAYNEQF
CDR3 length: 12; J gene: TRBJ2-5; V gene: TRBV2; CDR3 protein: ASSETAGGETQY
CDR3 length: 14; J gene: TRBJ2-5; V gene: TRBV5-1; CDR3 protein: ASSLAGTVARETQY
CDR3 length: 14; J gene: TRBJ1-5; V gene: TRBV19; CDR3 protein: ASRIYHQGPGQPQH
CDR3 length: 14; J gene: TRBJ1-2; V gene: TRBV27; CDR3 protein: ASSPWTGSGDYGYT
CDR3 length: 8; J gene: TRBJ1-2; V gene: TRBV6-5; CDR3 protein: ASTSGGYT
CDR3 length: 12; J gene: TRBJ2-7; V gene: TRBV6-5; CDR3 protein: ASSYHGSSYEQY
CDR3 length: 13; J gene: TRBJ2-7; V gene: TRBV18; CDR3 protein: ASSEVAELSYEQY
CDR3 length: 13; J gene: TRBJ1-1; V gene: TRBV27; CDR3 protein: ASSLSGTGDTEAF
CDR3 length: 17; J gene: TRBJ2-2; V gene: TRBV5-1; CDR3 protein: ASSRTSGQVGAPTGELF
CDR3 length: 13; J gene: TRBJ1-1; V gene: TRBV5-1; CDR3 protein: ASSLDAGWNTEAF
CDR3 length: 15; J gene: TRBJ1-2; V gene: TRBV5-4; CDR3 protein: ASSLRVGARGNYGYT
CDR3 length: 12; J gene: TRBJ2-1; V gene: TRBV2; CDR3 protein: ASSGGLVYNEQF
CDR3 length: 15; J gene: TRBJ2-6; V gene: TRBV30; CDR3 protein: AWSVYGVSSGANVLT
CDR3 length: 11; J gene: TRBJ1-1; V gene: TRBV10-2; CDR3 protein: ASSSTENTEAF
CDR3 length: 12; J gene: TRBJ1-1; V gene: TRBV6-1; CDR3 protein: ATTPGTVNTEAF
CDR3 length: 12; J gene: TRBJ2-5; V gene: TRBV6-6; CDR3 protein: ASRTTGGAETQY
CDR3 length: 13; J gene: TRBJ2-2; V gene: TRBV7-9; CDR3 protein: ASSPSGKNTGELF
CDR3 length: 12; J gene: TRBJ1-5; V gene: TRBV5-8; CDR3 protein: ASSPRQGGQPQH